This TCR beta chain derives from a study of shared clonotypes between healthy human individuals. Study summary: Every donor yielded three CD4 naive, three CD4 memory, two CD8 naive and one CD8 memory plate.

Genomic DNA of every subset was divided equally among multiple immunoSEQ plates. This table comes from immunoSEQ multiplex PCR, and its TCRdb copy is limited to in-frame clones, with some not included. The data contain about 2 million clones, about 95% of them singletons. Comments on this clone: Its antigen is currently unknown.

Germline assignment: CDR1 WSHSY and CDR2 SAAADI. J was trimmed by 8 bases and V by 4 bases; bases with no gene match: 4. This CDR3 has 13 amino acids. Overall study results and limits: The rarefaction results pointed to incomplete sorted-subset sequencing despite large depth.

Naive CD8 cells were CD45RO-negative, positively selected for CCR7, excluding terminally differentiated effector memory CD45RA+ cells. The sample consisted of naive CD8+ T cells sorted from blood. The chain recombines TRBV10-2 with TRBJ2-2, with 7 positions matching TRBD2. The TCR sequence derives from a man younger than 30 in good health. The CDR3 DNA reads TGCGCCAGCAGTGTTACTAGCGCGGGGGAGCTGTTTTTT. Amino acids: CASSVTSAGELFF.